The TCR beta chain under discussion was sequenced for a study of T cells after yellow fever vaccination. About the study: It was SMART-Seq v4 Ultra Low Input that prepared the fractions with low cell numbers. Findings and caveats of the study: Post-booster reappearance was seen for most primary-vaccination clones (roughly 97% CD4, about 88% CD8).

V gave up 8 bases and J gave up 5 bases; unmatched junction bases: 12. The CDR3 contains 14 residues. UMIs were added to TCR cDNA along with a universal primer site when it was made by 5'RACE template switching. TCRdb passed the 5' RACE reads through MiXCR, listing each CDR3 protein once. The repertoire holds just under 600,000 distinct CDR3 sequences, approximately 15% seen once, with about 14% in the top ten. This clonotype came up a few times. Its antigen is not known. The origin of this receptor is a man aged 30 to 45 who received the YFV17D yellow fever vaccine. The rearrangement uses TRBV12-3 or TRBV12-4 and TRBJ2-7; 7 bases are a match to TRBD2. Sample: PBMCs, taken on the day of the yellow fever booster vaccination. DNA of the CDR3: TGTGCCAGCCAACCGGGCGGGAGCGCCGACGAGCAGTACTTC. The encoded protein is CASQPGGSADEQYF.